Given below is one T cell receptor beta chain in context. Its antigen is undetermined. The sample belongs to a study of T cell responses to AZD1222 COVID-19 vaccine. TCRdb keeps only in-frame clones here, not all; method: immunoSEQ multiplex PCR. The data hold fewer than 150,000 clones, with 88% observed a single time. Overall study results and limits: As reported, nearly half of all spike-specific TCRs target variant regions that are unmutated.

The CDR3 contains 13 residues. The junction had 0 bases not matched to a gene; V was cut back by 3 bases and J by 6 bases. Germline V CDR1 and CDR2: LGHDT, YNNKEL (reference sequence). The material sequenced was peripheral blood, taken 28 days after the second AZD1222 dose. The clonotype originates from an adult who received the AZD1222 COVID-19 vaccine. The chain carries TRBV3-1 (or the pseudogene TRBV3-2) and TRBJ2-2; 8 bases map to TRBD1. The CDR3 nucleotides are TGTGCCAGCAGCCAGACAGGGGCCGGGGAGCTGTTTTTT. Its protein is CASSQTGAGELFF.